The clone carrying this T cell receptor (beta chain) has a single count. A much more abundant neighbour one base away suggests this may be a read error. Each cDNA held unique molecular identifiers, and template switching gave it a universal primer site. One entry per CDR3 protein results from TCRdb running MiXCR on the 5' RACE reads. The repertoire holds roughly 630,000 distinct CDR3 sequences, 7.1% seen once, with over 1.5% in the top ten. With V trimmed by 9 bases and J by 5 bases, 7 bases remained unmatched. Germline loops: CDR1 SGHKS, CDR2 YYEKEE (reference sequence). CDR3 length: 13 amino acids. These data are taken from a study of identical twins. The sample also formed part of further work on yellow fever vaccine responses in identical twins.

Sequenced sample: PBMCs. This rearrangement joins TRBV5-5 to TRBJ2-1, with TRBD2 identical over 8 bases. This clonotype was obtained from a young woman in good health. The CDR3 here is CAIRPGGDNEQFF. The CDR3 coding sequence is TGTGCCATCAGGCCCGGGGGGGACAATGAGCAGTTCTTC.